These 14 T cell receptor beta chains were sequenced from one sample in a study of long-term antiretroviral therapy in people with HIV. It was version v3.0 of the immunoSEQ assay that was run at survey level. Measured with immunoSEQ multiplex PCR; TCRdb has only the in-frame clones, and not every one. This table holds some 29,000 clones, approximately 90% found once. The source was unsorted PBMCs, collected 3.2 years before starting antiretroviral therapy. The source of these receptors is a man in his forties or fifties with HIV.

The chain combines TRBV2 with TRBJ1-1; D unclear. The CDR3 is 13 residues long. The V end lost 6 bases, the J end lost 4 bases, and 12 bases lay between the germline ends. Germline loops: CDR1 SNHLY, CDR2 FYNNEI. DNA for the CDR3: TGTGCCAGCAGGCTATGGGTAAGCACTGAAGCTTTCTTT. It codes for CASRLWVSTEAFF.

This clone was counted a single time. The rearrangement joins TRBV5-1 to TRBJ2-1; D not resolved. Germline CDR1 SGHRS, CDR2 YFSETQ. This CDR3 has 13 amino acids. Trimming stripped 2 bases from V and 6 bases from J, with 9 bases between. DNA of the CDR3: TGCGCCAGCAGCTTTTTTCCGGGCAATGAGCAGTTCTTC. It yields the protein CASSFFPGNEQFF.

The V call is TRBV7-9, the J call TRBJ2-4, with D possibly matching TRBD1 (6 bases). In germline, CDR1 is SEHNR, CDR2 FQNEAQ (reference sequence). The CDR3 has 13 residues. Between the trimmed V and J ends, which lost 2 bases and 14 bases, there was a span of 16 bases. The CDR3 DNA reads as TGTGCCAGCAGCTTAACAGGGACGGGGCGCAAGTACTTC. Translated: CASSLTGTGRKYF.

The chain recombines TRBV30 with TRBJ2-1; no definite D call. The V gene's germline CDR1 is GTSNPN and CDR2 SVGIG (reference sequence). The CDR3 runs to 13 residues. V was shortened by 1 base and J by 0 bases, with 4 bases between the two germline ends. For the CDR3, the DNA is TGTGCCTGGAGTGGTGACTCCTACAATGAGCAGTTCTTC. Amino acids: CAWSGDSYNEQFF.

The V gene is TRBV6-6, the J gene TRBJ2-7, with unresolved D. The CDR3 spans 12 residues. Trimming left V 5 bases short and J 0 bases short, with 5 bases between. Germline loops: CDR1 MNHNY, CDR2 SVGAGI (reference sequence). The CDR3 is CASSPSSYEQYF. The CDR3 DNA sequence: TGTGCCAGCAGTCCTAGCTCCTACGAGCAGTACTTC.

J is TRBJ2-7 and V is TRBV9; a weak D match, TRBD1 (5 bases). CDR3 size: 13 residues. The germline V gene has CDR1 SGDLS and CDR2 YYNGEE. V was shortened by 0 bases and J by 5 bases, with 9 bases between the two germline ends. The CDR3 spells CASSVGGRDEQYF. In DNA form, the CDR3 reads TGTGCCAGCAGCGTAGGGGGCCGAGACGAGCAGTACTTC.

In its sample, this clone was seen once. This chain joins TRBV13 and TRBJ2-7; 10 nucleotides match TRBD2. The CDR3 covers 15 residues. V lost 4 bases and J lost 3; bases outside the gene matches: 6. From germline, CDR1 is PRHDT and CDR2 FYEKMQ (reference sequence). In DNA form, the CDR3 reads TGTGCCAGCAGCTCCCGGAGCGGGGGGGTCTACGAGCAGTACTTC. It translates to CASSSRSGGVYEQYF.

The chain carries TRBV6-1 and TRBJ2-2; D uncertain. V lost 5 bases to trimming and J lost 7 bases, with 8 bases between them. The CDR3 covers 12 residues. Looked up from germline, CDR1 is MNHNS and CDR2 is SASEGT. CDR3 DNA: TGTGCCAGCAGTCTGATACACGGGGAGCTGTTTTTT. Translated: CASSLIHGELFF.

The chain joins TRBV7-3 to TRBJ2-1; possible D gene TRBD1, 8 bases. The V gene lost 5 bases and the J gene lost 10 bases, with 21 bases spanning the gap. CDR3 size: 15 residues. Per germline, CDR1 SGHTA and CDR2 FQGTGA. DNA for the CDR3: TGTGCCAGCAGCCCAGGGGGCAACGGGAGGTCGGAGCAGTTCTTC. Translating gives CASSPGGNGRSEQFF.

This clone was picked up one time. The chain employs TRBV13 and TRBJ1-4, with no clear D. Germline V gene lookup returns CDR1 PRHDT and CDR2 FYEKMQ (reference sequence). The length of the CDR3 is 16 residues. Trimming removed 2 bases from V and 3 bases from J, with 13 bases in between. CDR3 in amino acids: CASSLRRHGPNEKLFF. The CDR3 region has the DNA TGTGCCAGCAGCTTACGGAGACATGGACCTAATGAAAAACTGTTTTTT.

This clone appeared a single time. The chain couples TRBV6-4 to TRBJ1-2, with D tentatively TRBD1 (5 bases). Trimming cost V 0 bases and J 6 bases, with 14 bases left between them. Per the germline V gene, CDR1 is MRHNA and CDR2 is SNTAGT. There are 15 residues in the CDR3. CDR3 sequence (DNA): TGTGCCAGCAGTGACTCTTGGGGCACCAGCAATGGCTACACCTTC. Translated: CASSDSWGTSNGYTF.

This sequence joins TRBV18 and TRBJ2-7; 7 bases match TRBD2. This CDR3 has 14 amino acids. Germline CDR1 reads KGHSH; CDR2 reads LQKENI. V shed 6 bases, J shed 5 bases, and the junction held 10 bases outside the gene matches. CDR3 in amino acids: CASSALTSDHEQYF. DNA for the CDR3: TGTGCCAGCTCCGCCCTAACTAGCGACCACGAGCAGTACTTC.

This chain connects TRBV7-2 to TRBJ2-7; TRBD2 matches at 12 bases. V lost 5 bases and J lost 3; bases outside the gene matches: 2. The length of the CDR3 is 14 residues. Per germline, CDR1 SGHTA and CDR2 FQGNSA. The CDR3 coding sequence is TGTGCCAGCAGCAGGACTAGCGGGGACTACGAGCAGTACTTC. Protein: CASSRTSGDYEQYF.

This clone is a singleton in its sample. The rearrangement joins TRBV27 to TRBJ2-7; 7 nucleotides align to TRBD1. With V trimmed by 0 bases and J by 1 base, 3 bases remained unmatched. Germline V CDR1 and CDR2: MNHEY, SMNVEV (reference sequence). The CDR3 is 15 residues long. The CDR3 is CASSLSATGSYEQYF. DNA of the CDR3: TGTGCCAGCAGTTTATCGGCGACAGGGTCCTACGAGCAGTACTTC.